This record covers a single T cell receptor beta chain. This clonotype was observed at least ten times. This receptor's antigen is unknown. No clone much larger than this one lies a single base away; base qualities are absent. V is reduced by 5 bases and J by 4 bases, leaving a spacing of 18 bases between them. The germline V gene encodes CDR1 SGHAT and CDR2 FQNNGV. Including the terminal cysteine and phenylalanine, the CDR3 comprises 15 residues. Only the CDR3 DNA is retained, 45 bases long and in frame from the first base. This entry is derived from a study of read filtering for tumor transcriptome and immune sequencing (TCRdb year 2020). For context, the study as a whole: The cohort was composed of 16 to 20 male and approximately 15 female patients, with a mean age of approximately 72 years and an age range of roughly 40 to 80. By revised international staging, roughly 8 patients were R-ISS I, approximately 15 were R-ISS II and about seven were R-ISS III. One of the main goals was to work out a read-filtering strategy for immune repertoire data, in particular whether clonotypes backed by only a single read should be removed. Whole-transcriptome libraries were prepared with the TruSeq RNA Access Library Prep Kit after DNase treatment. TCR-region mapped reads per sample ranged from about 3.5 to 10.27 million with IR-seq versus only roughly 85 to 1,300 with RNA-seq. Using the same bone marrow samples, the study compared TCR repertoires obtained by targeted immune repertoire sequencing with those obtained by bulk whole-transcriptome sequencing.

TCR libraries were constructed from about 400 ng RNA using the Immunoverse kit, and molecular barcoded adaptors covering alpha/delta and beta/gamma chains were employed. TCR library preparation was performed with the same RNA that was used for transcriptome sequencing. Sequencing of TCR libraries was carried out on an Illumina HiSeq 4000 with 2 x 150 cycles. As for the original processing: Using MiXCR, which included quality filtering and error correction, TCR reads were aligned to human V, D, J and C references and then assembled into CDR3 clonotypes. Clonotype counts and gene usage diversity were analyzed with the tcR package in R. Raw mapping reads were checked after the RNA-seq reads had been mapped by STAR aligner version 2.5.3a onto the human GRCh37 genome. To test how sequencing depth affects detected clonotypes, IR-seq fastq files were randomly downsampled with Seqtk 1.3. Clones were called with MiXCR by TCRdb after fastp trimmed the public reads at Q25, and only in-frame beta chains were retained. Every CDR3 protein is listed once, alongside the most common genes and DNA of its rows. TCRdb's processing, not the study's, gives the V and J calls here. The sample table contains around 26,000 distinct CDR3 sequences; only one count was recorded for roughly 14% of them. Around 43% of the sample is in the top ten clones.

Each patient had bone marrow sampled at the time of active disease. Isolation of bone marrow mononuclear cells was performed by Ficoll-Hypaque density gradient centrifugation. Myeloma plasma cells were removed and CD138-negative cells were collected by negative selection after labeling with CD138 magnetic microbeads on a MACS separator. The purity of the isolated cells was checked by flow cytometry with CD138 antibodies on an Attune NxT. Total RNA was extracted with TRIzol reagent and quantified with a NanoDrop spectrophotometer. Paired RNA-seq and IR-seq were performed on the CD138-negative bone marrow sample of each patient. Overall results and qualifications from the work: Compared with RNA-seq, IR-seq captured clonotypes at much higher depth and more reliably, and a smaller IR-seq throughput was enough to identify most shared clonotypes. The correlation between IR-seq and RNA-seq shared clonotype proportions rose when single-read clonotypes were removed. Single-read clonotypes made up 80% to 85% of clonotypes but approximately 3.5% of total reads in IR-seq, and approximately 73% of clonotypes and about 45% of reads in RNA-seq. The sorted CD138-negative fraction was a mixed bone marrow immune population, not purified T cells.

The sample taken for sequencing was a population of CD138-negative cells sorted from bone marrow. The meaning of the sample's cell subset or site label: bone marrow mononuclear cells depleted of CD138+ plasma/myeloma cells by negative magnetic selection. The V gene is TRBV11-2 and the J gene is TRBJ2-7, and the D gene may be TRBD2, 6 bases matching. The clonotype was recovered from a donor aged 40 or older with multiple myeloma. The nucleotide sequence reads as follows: TGTGCCAGCAGCCCTCGGGAGACCCTGTTTTACGAGCAGTACTTC. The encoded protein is CASSPRETLFYEQYF.